This entry lists 15 T cell receptor beta chains sequenced from one sample in a study of shared clonotypes between healthy human individuals. Profiling relied on immunoSEQ multiplex PCR, and the TCRdb table lists in-frame clones only, not all of them. The data contain about 1.5 million clones, about 98% of them singletons. The sample consisted of naive CD4+ T cells sorted from blood. Indicated subset: CD45RA+ positively selected. The receptors were gathered from a man aged 25 to 45 in good health.

This chain uses TRBV28 with TRBJ1-5; possible D gene TRBD1, 5 bases. CDR3 length: 15 amino acids. CDR1 and CDR2 from the germline V gene are MDHEN and SYDVKM. The V gene lost 8 bases and the J gene lost 4 bases, with 18 bases spanning the gap. CDR3 coding DNA: TGTGCCAGCGGAGTCCGGGAGGGGCGGAATCAGCCCCAGCATTTT. It yields the protein CASGVREGRNQPQHF. Full variable domain (rest looked up from reference TRBV28 and TRBJ1-5): DVKVTQSSRYLVKRTGEKVFLECVQDMDHENMFWYRQDPGLGLRLIYFSYDVKMKEKGDIPEGYSVSREKKERFSLILESASTNQTSMYLCASGVREGRNQPQHFGDGTRLSIL.

The chain links TRBV7-8 to TRBJ2-7; TRBD2 is a possible D gene (5 bases). Germline V CDR1 and CDR2: SGHVS, FQNEAQ. The germline V and J ends were trimmed by 3 bases and 5 bases, with 11 bases remaining between them. This CDR3 comprises 13 residues. CDR3 nucleotide sequence: TGTGCCAGCAGCTTGAGGGTAGAAAACGAGCAGTACTTC. Its translation is CASSLRVENEQYF.

This chain links TRBV18 with TRBJ1-2; TRBD1 is a possible D gene (6 bases). The length of the CDR3 is 14 residues. Trimming left V 3 bases short and J 4 bases short, with 12 bases between. Germline V CDR1 and CDR2: KGHSH, LQKENI. CDR3 residues: CASSPGQNFYGYTF. The CDR3 DNA reads as TGTGCCAGCTCACCGGGACAAAATTTCTATGGCTACACCTTC.

The chain uses TRBV5-4 and TRBJ2-5, with TRBD2 as a possible D gene (5 bases). V gave up 4 bases and J gave up 4 bases, with 14 bases separating them. Germline V gene lookup returns CDR1 SGHNT and CDR2 YYREEE (reference sequence). The CDR3 loop spans 14 amino acids. Here the CDR3 DNA reads TGTGCCAGCAGCGACGGACTGCGGGCAGAGACCCAGTACTTC. It specifies CASSDGLRAETQYF.

This chain connects TRBV2 to TRBJ2-3; tentatively, D is TRBD1 (5 bases). V was clipped by 3 bases and J by 6 bases, with 10 bases between them. Germline V lookup: CDR1 SNHLY, CDR2 FYNNEI. This CDR3 region has 13 residues. The CDR3 DNA reads TGTGCCAGCAGTGACCAGGGTATTGATACGCAGTATTTT. Translation gives CASSDQGIDTQYF.

V gene TRBV28 combines with J gene TRBJ1-5, with 8 bases fitting TRBD1. V shed 0 bases, J shed 2 bases, and the junction held 3 bases outside the gene matches. The germline CDR1 and CDR2 sequences are MDHEN and SYDVKM. This CDR3 is built from 16 residues. DNA of the CDR3: TGTGCCAGCAGTTTATGGGAGGGACAGGGCAATCAGCCCCAGCATTTT. Its translation: CASSLWEGQGNQPQHF.

The gene calls are TRBV7-8 and TRBJ2-1; the match to TRBD1 covers 7 bases. Germline V CDR1 and CDR2: SGHVS, FQNEAQ. This CDR3 has 15 amino acids. Losses at the gene ends were 4 bases for V and 5 bases for J; bases not matched to a gene: 8. Here the CDR3 DNA reads TGTGCCAGCAGCTCCGAGGACAGGTTAAACAATGAGCAGTTCTTC. As protein: CASSSEDRLNNEQFF.

Concerning this clone: Different DNA sequences within this sample yield the same CDR3. V and J are TRBV5-6 and TRBJ2-7; D call uncertain. Germline values: CDR1 SGHDT, CDR2 YYEEEE. The CDR3 totals 12 residues. V lost 0 bases to trimming and J lost 4 bases, with 5 bases between them. This CDR3 is CASSLDRYEQYF. The CDR3 DNA follows: TGTGCCAGCAGCTTGGACCGATACGAGCAGTACTTC.

The sample holds one count of this clone. The chain is built from TRBV10-2 and TRBJ2-7; possibly TRBD1 or TRBD2 for D (5 bases each). The V end lost 1 base, the J end lost 4 bases, and 14 bases lay between the germline ends. The germline gives CDR1 WSHSY, CDR2 SAAADI. This CDR3 region has 15 residues. In DNA, the CDR3 is TGCGCCAGCAGTGAGTATGGGACCTCGACTTACGAGCAGTACTTC. Translated: CASSEYGTSTYEQYF.

The CDR3 loop reads CASSSQGVVNEKLFF. The DNA for the CDR3 is TGTGCCAGTAGTTCGCAGGGAGTGGTAAATGAAAAACTGTTTTTT. The chain employs TRBV19 and TRBJ1-4, with a tentative D call TRBD1 (5 bases). CDR3 length: 15 residues. V was cut by 5 bases and J by 5 bases, with 15 bases left in between. Germline values: CDR1 LNHDA, CDR2 SQIVND (reference sequence).

V gene TRBV11-2 combines with J gene TRBJ1-3; the D is unclear. The CDR3 is 16 amino acids. V shed 2 bases and J shed 3 bases, with 14 bases lying between them. Germline assignment: CDR1 SGHAT and CDR2 FQNNGV. For the CDR3, the DNA is TGTGCCAGCAGCTTAAACCCCCCAGACTTTGGAAACACCATATATTTT. Its protein product is CASSLNPPDFGNTIYF.

V usage is TRBV5-1 and J usage is TRBJ2-7; the D gene is possibly TRBD1 (6 bases). CDR3 size: 15 residues. Between the trimmed V and J ends, which lost 4 bases and 3 bases, there was a span of 17 bases. Germline loops: CDR1 SGHRS, CDR2 YFSETQ. The CDR3 is CASSPTQGLIYEQYF. CDR3 nucleotides: TGCGCCAGCAGCCCGACACAGGGTCTAATCTACGAGCAGTACTTC.

The chain uses TRBV5-4 and TRBJ1-1; TRBD1 matches 9 bases. The J segment lost 6 bases and the V segment lost 2 bases, leaving 8 bases of the junction unmatched. There are 15 residues in the CDR3. The germline gives CDR1 SGHNT, CDR2 YYREEE (reference sequence). This chain's CDR3 is CASSFGAGTGSEAFF. DNA of the CDR3: TGTGCCAGCAGCTTCGGGGCCGGGACAGGGTCTGAAGCTTTCTTT.

This chain joins TRBV7-3 and TRBJ2-7; TRBD2 matches 10 bases. Per germline, CDR1 SGHTA and CDR2 FQGTGA. Trimming at V came to 1 base and at J to 4 bases, leaving 13 bases not matched to a gene. The CDR3 loop spans 18 amino acids. The chain's CDR3 is CASSLIPGTSVLAYEQYF. DNA for the CDR3: TGTGCCAGCAGCTTAATACCCGGGACTAGCGTCCTTGCATACGAGCAGTACTTC.

The genes are TRBV9 and TRBJ1-1, with D hard to call. V was cut by 3 bases and J by 1 base, with 16 bases left in between. From germline, CDR1 is SGDLS and CDR2 YYNGEE. The CDR3 contains 16 residues. The DNA of the CDR3 is TGTGCCAGCAGCGCCCTCCCGGAAGGACGGAACACTGAAGCTTTCTTT. Translated: CASSALPEGRNTEAFF.